The 22 T cell receptor beta chains below were found in one sample sequenced in a study of cytomegalovirus exposure and HLA in healthy donors. The PCR made use of 60 Vbeta and 13 Jbeta primers. Clones were sequenced by immunoSEQ multiplex PCR, and TCRdb holds only the in-frame ones, with some missing. The listing records 150,000 or so clones. Specimen: PBMCs. The origin of the receptors is a woman aged 40 to 49 in good health and CMV-seropositive.

Here the CDR3 reads CASSESSYEQYF. CDR3 coding DNA: TGTGCCAGCAGTGAATCCTCTTACGAGCAGTACTTC. This rearrangement joins TRBV6-1 to TRBJ2-7, with D unclear. Germline assignment: CDR1 MNHNS and CDR2 SASEGT. Trimming removed 2 bases at V and 4 bases at J, with 6 bases between. The CDR3 has 12 amino acids.

The rearrangement uses TRBV7-9 and TRBJ1-1, with 9 bases that match TRBD1. V gave up 5 bases and J gave up 9 bases; unmatched junction bases: 4. This CDR3 is built from 12 residues. Germline V gene sequence: CDR1 SEHNR, CDR2 FQNEAQ (reference sequence). CDR3 DNA: TGTGCCAGCAGCCCGACAGGGGGAAAAGCTTTCTTT. It yields the protein CASSPTGGKAFF.

The chain employs TRBV28 and TRBJ1-4; TRBD1 agrees at 10 bases. Looked up from germline, CDR1 is MDHEN and CDR2 is SYDVKM. V shed 3 bases and J 8 bases; nucleotides not matched to a gene: 6. The CDR3 covers 15 residues. The CDR3 sequence is CASSLTGTGVEKLFF. For the CDR3, the DNA is TGTGCCAGCAGTTTGACCGGGACAGGGGTAGAAAAACTGTTTTTT.

The chain couples TRBV5-4 to TRBJ2-1; 8 bases map to TRBD2. There are 16 residues in the CDR3. Germline assignment: CDR1 SGHNT and CDR2 YYREEE (reference sequence). V dropped 4 bases and J dropped 7; count of bases not matched to a gene: 13. CDR3 sequence reads: CASSQELAVRGNEQFF. Here the CDR3 DNA reads TGTGCCAGCAGCCAAGAACTAGCGGTTCGTGGTAATGAGCAGTTCTTC. The full variable domain, rest sourced from reference TRBV5-4 and TRBJ2-1, is ETGVTQSPTHLIKTRGQQVTLRCSSQSGHNTVSWYQQALGQGPQFIFQYYREEENGRGNFPPRFSGLQFPNYSSELNVNALELDDSALYLCASSQELAVRGNEQFFGPGTRLTVL.

As regards this clone: Mismatch with germline at one junction end may stem from a read error. The sample holds other DNA sequences that translate to the same CDR3. The chain employs TRBV6-5 and TRBJ1-3; D is perhaps TRBD1 (5 bases). Germline V CDR1 and CDR2: MNHEY, SVGAGI. The CDR3 is 16 amino acids. The CDR3 sequence: CASSYSQDTAGNTIYF. DNA for the CDR3: TGTGCTAGCAGTTACTCCCAGGACACGGCTGGAAACACCATATATTTT.

V usage is TRBV5-5 and J usage is TRBJ2-7; D is uncertain. The CDR3 length is 14 residues. The germline gives CDR1 SGHKS, CDR2 YYEKEE (reference sequence). The V gene lost 3 bases and the J gene lost 5 bases, with 15 bases spanning the gap. The DNA for the CDR3 is TGTGCCAGCAGCTCTCAGTCCCTAGATGACGAGCAGTACTTC. This encodes CASSSQSLDDEQYF.

This sequence joins TRBV11-2 and TRBJ1-2; the D gene is possibly TRBD1 (5 bases). The CDR3 is 14 residues long. Trimming pared 5 bases from V and 2 bases from J, leaving 12 bases between. Germline V gene sequence: CDR1 SGHAT, CDR2 FQNNGV. The CDR3 DNA reads as TGTGCCAGCAGCCCGCAGGGCCCAAACTATGGCTACACCTTC. This gives the protein CASSPQGPNYGYTF.

The gene calls are TRBV6-5 and TRBJ2-7; maybe TRBD2 (6 bases). V was shortened by 8 bases and J by 0 bases, with 8 bases between the two germline ends. CDR3 length equals 12 residues. Germline lookup yields CDR1 MNHEY and CDR2 SVGAGI. The CDR3 spells CASGGSSYEQYF. CDR3 DNA sequence: TGTGCCAGCGGGGGGAGCTCCTACGAGCAGTACTTC.

The V call is TRBV6-5, the J call TRBJ1-5; 7 bases fit TRBD1. The trim removed 4 bases at V and 0 bases at J, leaving 3 bases unmatched. CDR1 and CDR2 from the germline V gene are MNHEY and SVGAGI. The CDR3 extends over 15 amino acids. The CDR3 DNA is TGTGCCAGCAGTTCGGACAGGAATAGCAATCAGCCCCAGCATTTT. Translating it yields CASSSDRNSNQPQHF.

The V and J genes are TRBV5-1 and TRBJ1-2; 8 nucleotides match TRBD1. Germline V gene lookup returns CDR1 SGHRS and CDR2 YFSETQ. The CDR3 totals 14 residues. V shed 5 bases and J 1 base; nucleotides not matched to a gene: 4. The CDR3: CASSPGQGNYGYTF. The CDR3 DNA reads as TGCGCCAGCAGTCCTGGACAGGGTAACTATGGCTACACCTTC. The variable domain in full, completed from reference TRBV5-1 and TRBJ1-2, reads KAGVTQTPRYLIKTRGQQVTLSCSPISGHRSVSWYQQTPGQGLQFLFEYFSETQRNKGNFPGRFSGRQFSNSRSEMNVSTLELGDSALYLCASSPGQGNYGYTFGSGTRLTVV.

The V gene is TRBV19, the J gene TRBJ2-3, with TRBD1 matching 7 bases. Trimming at V came to 7 bases and at J to 1 base, leaving 8 bases not matched to a gene. Germline-derived CDR1 and CDR2 are LNHDA and SQIVND (reference sequence). The CDR3 is made up of 15 amino acids. CDR3 sequence (DNA): TGTGCCAGTAACCAACAGGGGCGCGGCACAGATACGCAGTATTTT. Its protein is CASNQQGRGTDTQYF.

The J gene is TRBJ1-5, the V gene TRBV6-1; 7 bases agree with TRBD1. The CDR3 is 14 amino acids. Germline V CDR1 and CDR2: MNHNS, SASEGT. Trimming at V came to 3 bases and at J to 3 bases, leaving 2 bases not matched to a gene. This CDR3 reads CASSETGNNQPQHF. The DNA of the CDR3 is TGTGCCAGCAGTGAGACAGGGAACAATCAGCCCCAGCATTTT.

The chain has TRBV5-6 and TRBJ2-3; weak D call: TRBD2 (6 bases). CDR3 length equals 15 residues. The V end was cut by 2 bases, the J end by 10 bases, with 20 bases between. The germline V gene has CDR1 SGHDT and CDR2 YYEEEE. CDR3: CASSFRYRTGVAQYF. The CDR3 coding sequence is TGTGCCAGCAGCTTTAGGTACAGGACGGGGGTCGCGCAGTATTTT.

CDR3 amino acids: CAWMKEGTTEAFF. The CDR3 region has the DNA TGTGCCTGGATGAAGGAGGGGACCACTGAAGCTTTCTTT. This rearrangement joins TRBV30 to TRBJ1-1; weak D call: TRBD1 (5 bases). The CDR3 totals 13 residues. Trimming pared 4 bases from V and 4 bases from J, leaving 13 bases between. CDR1 and CDR2 from the germline V gene are GTSNPN and SVGIG (reference sequence).

The chain couples TRBV5-1 to TRBJ2-7; TRBD1 is a possible D gene (6 bases). The CDR3 has 13 amino acids. The V and J ends lost 3 bases and 0 bases respectively, with 7 bases between them. Germline loops: CDR1 SGHRS, CDR2 YFSETQ. CDR3 DNA sequence: TGCGCCAGCAGCTCGGACAGCTCCTACGAGCAGTACTTC. Its translation: CASSSDSSYEQYF.

This rearrangement joins TRBV6-1 to TRBJ2-3, with 8 bases lining up with TRBD1. Germline V gives CDR1 MNHNS, CDR2 SASEGT. The CDR3 loop spans 15 amino acids. V shed 6 bases, J shed 2 bases, and the junction held 7 bases outside the gene matches. CDR3 region: CASRDGQGDTDTQYF. The CDR3 coding sequence is TGTGCCAGCAGGGACGGACAGGGTGACACAGATACGCAGTATTTT.

The chain uses TRBV27 and TRBJ1-2; D is possibly TRBD1 (6 bases). Trimming took 4 bases from V and 3 from J, leaving 18 bases between them. Germline loops: CDR1 MNHEY, CDR2 SMNVEV (reference sequence). The CDR3 sequence is 16 residues long. The CDR3 sequence is CASSSNREQAYYGYTF. In DNA form, the CDR3 reads TGTGCCAGCAGTTCCAACAGGGAGCAAGCTTACTATGGCTACACCTTC.

V usage is TRBV5-1 and J usage is TRBJ1-6, with D perhaps matching TRBD1 (6 bases). The CDR3 contains 15 residues. Germline V lookup: CDR1 SGHRS, CDR2 YFSETQ. The V gene lost 0 bases and the J gene lost 8 bases, with 12 bases spanning the gap. In nucleotides, the CDR3 is TGCGCCAGCAGCTTGGGTGCAGGGGCGGATTCACCCCTCCACTTT. Residues: CASSLGAGADSPLHF.

The rearrangement links TRBV30 to TRBJ2-7; 11 bases line up with TRBD1. Germline CDR1 and CDR2: GTSNPN and SVGIG (reference sequence). The V and J ends lost 5 bases and 0 bases, in that order; junction bases with no gene match: 0. This CDR3 region has 13 residues. The chain's CDR3 is CAWGTGGSYEQYF. The CDR3 DNA follows: TGTGCCTGGGGGACAGGGGGCTCCTACGAGCAGTACTTC.

Comment on this clone: An end of the junction does not agree with germline; a read error may underlie this. The chain is built from TRBV7-7 and TRBJ2-5; D gene uncertain. CDR1 and CDR2 from the germline V gene are SSHAT and FNYEAQ (reference sequence). The CDR3 covers 14 residues. The CDR3 DNA sequence: TGTGCTAGCAGCTTGAACCCGGGTCAAGAGACCCAGTACTTC. It yields the protein CASSLNPGQETQYF.

This sequence joins TRBV5-6 and TRBJ1-5; 9 bases align to TRBD1. The germline V gene encodes CDR1 SGHDT and CDR2 YYEEEE. The ends lost 2 bases at V and 7 bases at J; junction bases unmatched: 7. The CDR3 contains 15 residues. For the CDR3, the DNA is TGTGCCAGCAGCTTTAACAGGGGGCGGGGACAGCCCCAGCATTTT. It codes for CASSFNRGRGQPQHF.

The chain joins TRBV14 to TRBJ1-6, with D maybe TRBD1 (5 bases). The ends were cut back, 3 bases at V and 8 bases at J, with 8 bases in the middle. Germline CDR1 is SGHDN and CDR2 is FVKESK. The CDR3 covers 13 residues. CDR3 amino acids: CASSQGLYSPLHF. The CDR3 DNA sequence: TGTGCCAGCAGCCAGGGACTCTATTCACCCCTCCACTTT.